The following is a T cell receptor (beta chain) sequence with its context. What it recognizes is unknown. This sample stems from a study of Ad26.COV2.S vaccination and SARS-CoV-2 variants. Study-wide context: The donor participated in the COV1001 trial, in its Ad26.COV2.S arm. Broader study findings: Non-spike TCR breadth did not differ much between vaccine and placebo recipients.

Treatment here: around 19 received Ad26.COV2.S at low or high dose, single or two shots; roughly five received placebo; per-sample allocation not given. Vaccine and placebo recipients were sampled on day 63 after the first injection. Donation was by an adult aged 18-55 years who was in Boston. Germline CDR1 is KGHSH and CDR2 is LQKENI. V gave up 6 bases and J gave up 2 bases, with 18 bases separating them. The CDR3 has 16 amino acids. Profiled with immunoSEQ multiplex PCR; TCRdb holds only in-frame clones, not every one. The sample includes 450,000 to 550,000 clones, 80% to 90% seen only once; the top ten take over 2%.

The receptor was derived from a person aged 18-65 years who received the Ad26.COV2.S COVID-19 vaccine or a placebo. The material was peripheral blood, obtained in a trial of Ad26.COV2.S vaccine versus placebo. The chain combines TRBV18 with TRBJ2-3; D remains unclear. CDR3 protein: CASSPIQQRATDTQYF. DNA for the CDR3: TGTGCCAGCTCCCCAATACAGCAGCGCGCCACAGATACGCAGTATTTT.